Following are 32 T cell receptor beta chains from one sample sequenced in a study of spatial heterogeneity in lung cancer (dated by TCRdb to the late 2010s). The paper as a whole reports these results and caveats: The tumor nonsynonymous mutation count correlated with the number of expanded intratumoral alpha and beta TCRs.

For these TCRs, the target antigens are not known. Taken with the paper, the label for time point translates to: sample taken at primary tumor resection. Libraries came from 5' RACE. The reads were generated on a NextSeq 500. TCRdb reworked the public reads: Q25 trimming with fastp, MiXCR clone assembly, productive beta chains retained. All rows with the same CDR3 protein become a single entry with the most common DNA and genes. This sample holds 100,000 or so distinct CDR3 sequences; 4% to 4.5% were observed only once. The top ten hold around 20% of the sample. The material was lung tumor tissue, obtained at surgery. These receptors all come from a male donor with early-stage non-small cell lung cancer.

This clonotype occurred many times. The chain joins TRBV12-3 or TRBV12-4 to TRBJ1-2; TRBD1 matches at 7 bases. Losses at the gene ends were 7 bases for V and 7 bases for J; bases not matched to a gene: 9. The CDR3 length is 13 residues. The CDR3, as DNA: TGTGCCAGCAAAGCTACAGGGGATCTTGGCTACACCTTC. Its protein is CASKATGDLGYTF.

This clonotype has a count of ten or more. The chain employs TRBV4-1 and TRBJ1-2; D ambiguous. V was cut by 2 bases and J by 7 bases, with 11 bases left in between. CDR3 length: 13 amino acids. Germline values: CDR1 MGHRA, CDR2 YSYEKL. The CDR3 protein is CASSQPLLPGYTF. As DNA, the CDR3 is TGCGCCAGCAGCCAACCTCTCCTCCCTGGCTACACCTTC.

This clonotype has at least ten counts. The J gene is TRBJ2-3, the V gene TRBV5-5; D possibly matches TRBD1 or TRBD2 (5 bases each). The germline V and J ends were trimmed by 4 bases and 6 bases, with 15 bases remaining between them. Germline loops: CDR1 SGHKS, CDR2 YYEKEE (reference sequence). CDR3 size: 14 residues. The CDR3 nucleotides are TGTGCCAGCAGCCTAGCAGGGTCCCGCGATACGCAGTATTTT. Protein sequence: CASSLAGSRDTQYF.

With regard to this clonotype: The junction does not match germline at one end; this may be a read error. The J gene is TRBJ2-5, the V gene TRBV12-3 or TRBV12-4, with D maybe TRBD1 (5 bases). The CDR3 spans 13 residues. The DNA of the CDR3 is TGTACCAGCAGCCAGGGAAGGCAAGAGACCCAGTACTTC. Protein sequence: CTSSQGRQETQYF.

The table lists this clonotype with many counts. The rearrangement uses TRBV27 and TRBJ1-5; no reliable D call. Trimming stripped 4 bases from V and 6 bases from J, with 10 bases between. The CDR3 sequence is 13 residues long. Per the germline V gene, CDR1 is MNHEY and CDR2 is SMNVEV (reference sequence). CDR3 residues: CASSSFLGQPQHF. The CDR3, as DNA: TGTGCCAGCAGTTCATTCCTCGGTCAGCCCCAGCATTTT.

This clonotype was counted at least ten times. CDR3 sequence (DNA): TGTGCCAGCAGCCAAGATCCCACCGGGACCCAGTACTTC. This gives the protein CASSQDPTGTQYF. The chain employs TRBV3-1 and TRBJ2-5, with D unresolved. CDR1 is LGHDT, CDR2 YNNKEL, per germline (reference sequence). V was trimmed by 0 bases and J by 7 bases, leaving 9 bases between them. This CDR3 is built from 13 residues.

This clonotype showed up many times. The chain uses TRBV12-3 or TRBV12-4 and TRBJ1-1; 7 bases are a match to TRBD1. The CDR3 is made up of 15 amino acids. Trimming cost V 3 bases and J 3 bases; bases outside gene matches: 7. CDR3 nucleotide sequence: TGTGCCAGCAGTTTGCCTAAAGGACAGGACACTGAAGCTTTCTTT. It specifies CASSLPKGQDTEAFF.

This clonotype was counted many times. The rearrangement uses TRBV29-1 and TRBJ2-7; D assignment may be TRBD1 or TRBD2 (5 bases each). Germline loops: CDR1 SQVTM, CDR2 ANQGSEA. The CDR3 consists of 12 residues. With 4 bases removed from V and 2 bases from J, the gap between germline ends came to 9 bases. The CDR3 DNA reads as TGCAGCGTTGCCAGGGACCCCTACGAGCAGTACTTC. It translates to CSVARDPYEQYF.

This clonotype was observed many times. The chain has TRBV5-1 and TRBJ2-3; unclear D gene. This CDR3 is built from 15 residues. V lost 0 bases to trimming and J lost 4 bases, with 12 bases between them. Germline-derived CDR1 and CDR2 are SGHRS and YFSETQ. Here the CDR3 DNA reads TGCGCCAGCAGCTTGGAATACGTCGGCCCAGATACGCAGTATTTT. Amino acid sequence: CASSLEYVGPDTQYF.

The chain links TRBV7-9 to TRBJ2-5, with D perhaps matching TRBD1 (6 bases). The germline V gene has CDR1 SEHNR and CDR2 FQNEAQ (reference sequence). V was pared by 3 bases and J by 1 base, with 9 bases between. CDR3 length: 14 residues. The CDR3 nucleotides read TGTGCCAGCAGCTTCGCGACAGGCCAAGAGACCCAGTACTTC. Protein: CASSFATGQETQYF.

This clonotype was picked up many times. J is TRBJ1-5 and V is TRBV20-1; tentatively, D is TRBD1 (6 bases). V lost 6 bases and J lost 7, with 19 bases in between. The CDR3 totals 14 residues. Germline CDR1 is DFQATT and CDR2 is SNEGSKA (reference sequence). CDR3 sequence reads: CSAAPQGINQPQHF. CDR3 coding DNA: TGCAGTGCGGCCCCGCAGGGGATCAACCAGCCCCAGCATTTT.

This clonotype showed up many times. The V and J genes are TRBV11-2 and TRBJ2-5; no clear D gene. There are 12 residues in the CDR3. From germline, CDR1 is SGHAT and CDR2 FQNNGV. V lost 4 bases and J 4 bases, leaving 7 bases between the germline ends. DNA of the CDR3: TGTGCCAGCAGCTATCGGACAGAGACCCAGTACTTC. Encoded protein: CASSYRTETQYF.

This clonotype was recorded many times. The chain carries TRBV7-2 and TRBJ2-3, with no clear D. Germline V CDR1 and CDR2: SGHTA, FQGNSA. The CDR3 totals 16 residues. V gave up 1 base and J gave up 7 bases, with 18 bases separating them. In DNA, the CDR3 is TGTGCCAGCAGCTTAGATATACTTTCTGGAGTAAATACGCAGTATTTT. As protein: CASSLDILSGVNTQYF.

This clonotype was recorded many times. A much larger clone lies one base from this, so it may be a read error. V and J are TRBV7-6 and TRBJ2-4; D tentatively fits TRBD1 or TRBD2 (5 bases each). V was cut by 5 bases and J by 9 bases, with 17 bases left in between. The CDR3 sequence is 14 residues long. The germline gives CDR1 SGHVS, CDR2 FNYEAQ. CDR3 bases: TGTGCCAGCAGCGAAGAGGGAGAGGGGAGCATTCAGTACTTC. Translated: CASSEEGEGSIQYF.

This clonotype was observed at least ten times. The chain uses TRBV28 and TRBJ1-5; D possibly corresponds to TRBD1 (5 bases). Trimming cost V 6 bases and J 6 bases, with 18 bases left between them. This CDR3 is built from 15 residues. Germline CDR1 is MDHEN and CDR2 is SYDVKM. The CDR3 region is CASSSGAVATQPQHF. CDR3 DNA: TGTGCCAGCAGCTCCGGGGCCGTGGCTACTCAGCCCCAGCATTTT.

A few counts support this clonotype. The V call is TRBV10-3, the J call TRBJ2-1; 8 bases agree with TRBD1. The CDR3 spans 15 residues. Germline CDR1 is ENHRY and CDR2 is SYGVKD. V was clipped by 8 bases and J by 7 bases; unmatched bases: 13. The CDR3 spells CAIGTGKVGTNEQFF. The CDR3 coding sequence is TGTGCCATCGGGACAGGAAAGGTGGGCACGAATGAGCAGTTCTTC.

This clonotype was counted at least ten times. The chain uses TRBV13 and TRBJ2-2; D unresolved. Trimming stripped 5 bases from V and 6 bases from J, with 10 bases between. Germline V gene data show CDR1 as PRHDT and CDR2 as FYEKMQ (reference sequence). The CDR3 sequence is 13 residues long. The CDR3: CASSIRVAGELFF. The CDR3 nucleotides are TGTGCCAGCAGCATTAGAGTGGCCGGGGAGCTGTTTTTT.

The chain has TRBV5-1 and TRBJ2-6; D is unclear. Per the germline V gene, CDR1 is SGHRS and CDR2 is YFSETQ. CDR3 size: 17 residues. Trimming removed 0 bases at V and 0 bases at J, with 10 bases between. The CDR3: CASSLAGRYSGANVLTF. The DNA of the CDR3 is TGCGCCAGCAGCTTGGCGGGCAGATACTCTGGGGCCAACGTCCTGACTTTC.

The genes are TRBV7-2 and TRBJ2-5, with unresolved D. The germline gives CDR1 SGHTA, CDR2 FQGNSA. The CDR3 has 14 residues. V shed 1 base and J shed 2 bases, with 8 bases lying between them. This CDR3 is CASSLGTVQETQYF. The CDR3 nucleotides are TGTGCCAGCAGCTTAGGGACCGTGCAAGAGACCCAGTACTTC.

The table lists this clonotype with many counts. The V and J genes are TRBV29-1 and TRBJ1-4; 7 bases map to TRBD1. The J segment lost 4 bases and the V segment lost 7 bases, leaving 6 bases of the junction unmatched. Germline V gives CDR1 SQVTM, CDR2 ANQGSEA. This CDR3 contains 13 residues. DNA of the CDR3: TGCAGCGGAACAGGGGCGGATAATGAAAAACTGTTTTTT. Translation gives CSGTGADNEKLFF. The full variable domain, with the rest looked up from reference TRBV29-1 and TRBJ1-4, is SAVISQKPSRDICQRGTSLTIQCQVDSQVTMMFWYRQQPGQSLTLIATANQGSEATYESGFVIDKFPISRPNLTFSTLTVSNMSPEDSSIYLCSGTGADNEKLFFGSGTQLSVL.

This clonotype has ten or more counts. The gene calls are TRBV27 and TRBJ2-4, with unresolved D. Trimming shortened V by 3 bases and J by 3 bases, and 9 bases separated the two germline ends. Germline assignment: CDR1 MNHEY and CDR2 SMNVEV (reference sequence). CDR3 length: 14 residues. The CDR3 is CASSFRVDKNIQYF. The CDR3 DNA reads TGTGCCAGCAGTTTCCGGGTTGACAAAAACATTCAGTACTTC.

This clonotype was counted ten times or more. The gene calls are TRBV20-1 and TRBJ2-3; D gene unclear. The CDR3 consists of 12 residues. Per the germline V gene, CDR1 is DFQATT and CDR2 is SNEGSKA (reference sequence). V shed 2 bases and J shed 8 bases, with 11 bases lying between them. The CDR3 bases are TGCAGTGCTAGATTGCCCCCCAGTACGCAGTATTTT. Amino acids: CSARLPPSTQYF.

This clonotype has ten or more counts. Being one base from a much bigger clone, this may be a read error. This chain links TRBV7-8 with TRBJ2-5; no definite D call. V lost 1 base and J lost 7, with 4 bases in between. Germline V gene sequence: CDR1 SGHVS, CDR2 FQNEAQ. CDR3 length: 11 amino acids. Here the CDR3 DNA reads TGTGCCAGCAGCTTAGAGAGGACCCAGTACTTC. Translated: CASSLERTQYF.

The rearrangement joins TRBV20-1 to TRBJ1-2; the D gene is possibly TRBD1 (6 bases). Germline CDR1 DFQATT, CDR2 SNEGSKA (reference sequence). The CDR3 extends over 14 amino acids. The CDR3 loop reads CSIGQGRSVGGYTF. CDR3 nucleotide sequence: TGCAGCATTGGGCAGGGGAGGTCAGTGGGAGGCTACACCTTC.

The gene calls are TRBV29-1 and TRBJ2-7; D is uncertain. Germline CDR1 is SQVTM and CDR2 is ANQGSEA. V gave up 5 bases and J gave up 4 bases, with 9 bases separating them. The CDR3 consists of 11 residues. The CDR3 is CSVTFGYEQYF. CDR3 DNA sequence: TGCAGCGTTACTTTCGGGTACGAGCAGTACTTC.

This clonotype was seen ten or more times. The J gene is TRBJ2-7, the V gene TRBV6-2 or TRBV6-3; a weak D match, TRBD1 (5 bases). Trimming removed 6 bases from V and 2 bases from J, with 17 bases in between. Germline CDR1 and CDR2: MNHEY and SVGEGT. The CDR3 is 15 residues long. The CDR3 DNA is TGTGCCAGCAGCCGCGACAGCCTACAAGCCTACGAGCAGTACTTC. Translated: CASSRDSLQAYEQYF.

This clonotype was found many times. The chain links TRBV4-2 to TRBJ2-5, with D perhaps matching TRBD1 or TRBD2 (6 bases each). From germline, CDR1 is LGHNA and CDR2 YNFKEQ. Trimming left V 3 bases short and J 6 bases short, with 20 bases between. CDR3 length: 16 amino acids. CDR3 residues: CASSHLNDRRGKTQYF. The CDR3 DNA reads as TGTGCCAGCAGCCACCTCAACGACAGGCGCGGGAAGACCCAGTACTTC.

This clonotype has more than one count but fewer than ten. The J gene is TRBJ2-7, the V gene TRBV4-1, with 11 bases matching TRBD1. This CDR3 comprises 16 residues. The V gene end was trimmed by 3 bases and the J gene end by 4 bases; junction bases not matched to a gene: 8. CDR1 is MGHRA, CDR2 YSYEKL, per germline. The CDR3 DNA is TGCGCCAGCAGCCAGAGGACAGGGGGCCTGGCGTACGAGCAGTACTTC. Its translation is CASSQRTGGLAYEQYF.

A few counts support this clonotype. V usage is TRBV7-9 and J usage is TRBJ1-3, with D perhaps matching TRBD1 (6 bases). The length of the CDR3 is 17 residues. Germline CDR1 SEHNR, CDR2 FQNEAQ (reference sequence). V lost 5 bases and J lost 0, with 17 bases in between. The DNA for the CDR3 is TGTGCCAGCAGCCGCATCCCGACAGGCACCTCTGGAAACACCATATATTTT. It is translated as CASSRIPTGTSGNTIYF.

This clonotype was counted ten times or more. V and J are TRBV3-1 and TRBJ2-1, with TRBD2 matching 7 bases. Trimming took 1 base from V and 8 from J; bases not matched to a gene: 8. CDR1 and CDR2 from the germline V gene are LGHDT and YNNKEL (reference sequence). This CDR3 spans 15 amino acids. The CDR3 protein is CASSQVPREIYEQFF. DNA for the CDR3: TGTGCCAGCAGCCAAGTGCCGCGGGAGATATATGAGCAGTTCTTC.

Comment on this clonotype: A much larger clone lies one base from this, so it may be a read error. This sequence joins TRBV29-1 and TRBJ1-2, with 8 bases identical to TRBD1. The CDR3 totals 14 residues. Germline V CDR1 and CDR2: SQVTM, ANQGSEA. The CDR3 region is CSVEVQGGYYGHTF. The CDR3 region has the DNA TGCAGCGTTGAAGTACAGGGGGGCTACTATGGCCACACCTTC.

This clonotype was picked up many times. This rearrangement joins TRBV3-1 to TRBJ2-3; 10 positions match TRBD2. In germline, CDR1 is LGHDT, CDR2 YNNKEL (reference sequence). The junction had 7 bases not matched to a gene; V was cut back by 4 bases and J by 3 bases. The CDR3 covers 16 residues. This CDR3 is CASSPGLAEGTDTQYF. As DNA, the CDR3 is TGTGCCAGCAGCCCCGGACTAGCGGAAGGGACAGATACGCAGTATTTT.